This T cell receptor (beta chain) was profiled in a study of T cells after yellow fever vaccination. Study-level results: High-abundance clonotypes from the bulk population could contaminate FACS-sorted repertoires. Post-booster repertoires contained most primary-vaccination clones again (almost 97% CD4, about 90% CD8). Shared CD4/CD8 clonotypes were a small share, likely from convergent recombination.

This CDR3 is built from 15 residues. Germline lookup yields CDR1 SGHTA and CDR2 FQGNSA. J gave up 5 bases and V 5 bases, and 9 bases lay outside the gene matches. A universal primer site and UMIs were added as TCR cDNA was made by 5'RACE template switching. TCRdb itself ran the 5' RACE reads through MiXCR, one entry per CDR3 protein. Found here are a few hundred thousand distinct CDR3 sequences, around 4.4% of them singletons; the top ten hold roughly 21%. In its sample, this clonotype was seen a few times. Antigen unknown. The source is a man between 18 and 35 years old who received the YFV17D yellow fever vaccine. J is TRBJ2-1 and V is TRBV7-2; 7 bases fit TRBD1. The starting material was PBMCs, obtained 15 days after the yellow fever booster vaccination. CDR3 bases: TGTGCCAGCAGCCGAAGACAGGGCAAGGACAATGAGCAGTTCTTC. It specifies CASSRRQGKDNEQFF.